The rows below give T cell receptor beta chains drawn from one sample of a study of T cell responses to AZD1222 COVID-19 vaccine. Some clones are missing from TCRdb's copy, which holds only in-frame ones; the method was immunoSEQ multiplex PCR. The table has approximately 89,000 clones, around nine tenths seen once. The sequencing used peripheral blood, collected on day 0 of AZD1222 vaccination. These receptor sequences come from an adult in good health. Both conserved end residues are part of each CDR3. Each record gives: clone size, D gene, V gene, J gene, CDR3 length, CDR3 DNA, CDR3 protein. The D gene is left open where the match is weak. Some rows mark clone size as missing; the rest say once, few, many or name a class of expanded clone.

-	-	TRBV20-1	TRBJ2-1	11	TGCAGTGCTGCAACAGGCTATGAGCAGTTCTTC	CSAATGYEQFF
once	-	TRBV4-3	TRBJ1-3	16	TGCGCCAGCAGCCAAGGGGCCTCAAATTCTGGAAACACCATATATTTT	CASSQGASNSGNTIYF
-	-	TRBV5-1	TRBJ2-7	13	TGCGCCAGCAGCTTGAACGGGCCTCCCGAGCAGTACTTC	CASSLNGPPEQYF
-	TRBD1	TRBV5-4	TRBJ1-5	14	TGTGCCAGCACACCCCGGGACAGGGATCAGCCCCAGCATTTT	CASTPRDRDQPQHF
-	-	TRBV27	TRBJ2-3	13	TGTGCCAGCCGCTCACAGGGAACAGATACGCAGTATTTT	CASRSQGTDTQYF
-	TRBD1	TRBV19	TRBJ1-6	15	TGTGCCAGTAGCCGCGGGACAGGAAATAATTCACCCCTCCACTTT	CASSRGTGNNSPLHF
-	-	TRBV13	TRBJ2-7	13	TGTGCCAGTTCACGACAGGACCTCTACGAGCAGTACTTC	CASSRQDLYEQYF
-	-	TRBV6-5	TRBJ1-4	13	TGTGCCAGCAAGCCCTCGACCGGGGAAAAACTGTTTTTT	CASKPSTGEKLFF
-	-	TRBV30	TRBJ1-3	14	TGTGCCTTCTTCAAGGAATTTTTTGGAAACACCATATATTTT	CAFFKEFFGNTIYF
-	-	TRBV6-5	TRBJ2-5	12	TGTGCCAGCCTTAGTGGGGAGGAGACCCAGTACTTC	CASLSGEETQYF
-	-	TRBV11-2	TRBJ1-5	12	TGTGCCAGGGAGGGGCGAAATCAGCCCCAGCATTTT	CAREGRNQPQHF
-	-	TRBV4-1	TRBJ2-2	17	TGCGCCAGCAGCCGGGGACCGGGACCTAAGAACACCGGGGAGCTGTTTTTT	CASSRGPGPKNTGELFF
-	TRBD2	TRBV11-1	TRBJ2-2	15	TGTGCCAGCAGCTTAAATGCGGGGGAGCTGGGGGAGCTGTTTTTT	CASSLNAGELGELFF
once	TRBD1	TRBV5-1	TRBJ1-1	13	TGCGCCAGCAGCTTGGTCGGACAGGGCGAAGCTTTCTTT	CASSLVGQGEAFF
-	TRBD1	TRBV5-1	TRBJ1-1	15	TGCGCCAGCAGCCTCACAGGGACAGGGAACACTGAAGCTTTCTTT	CASSLTGTGNTEAFF
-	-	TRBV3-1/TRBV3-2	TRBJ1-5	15	TGTGCCAGCAGCCAAGAATCCAGCCCTAATCAGCCCCAGCATTTT	CASSQESSPNQPQHF
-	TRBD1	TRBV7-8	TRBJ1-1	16	TGTGCCAGCAGCCTGGGGACAGGGGGCGCGGGCACTGAAGCTTTCTTT	CASSLGTGGAGTEAFF
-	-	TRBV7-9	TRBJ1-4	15	TGTGCCAGCAGCTTCCCGGGACCGACTAATGAAAAACTGTTTTTT	CASSFPGPTNEKLFF
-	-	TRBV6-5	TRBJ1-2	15	TGTGCCAGCAGGGTTATAAACGACGCGTTATATGGCTACACCTTC	CASRVINDALYGYTF
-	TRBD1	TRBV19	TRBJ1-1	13	TGTGCCAGTAGGAGGACAGGGATCACTGAAGCTTTCTTT	CASRRTGITEAFF
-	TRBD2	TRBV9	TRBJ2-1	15	TGTGCCAGCAGCGGTCCTAGCGGGGCCTACAATGAGCAGTTCTTC	CASSGPSGAYNEQFF
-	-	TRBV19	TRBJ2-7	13	TGTGCCAGTAGTATCGAGGTTTCCTACGAGCAGTACTTC	CASSIEVSYEQYF
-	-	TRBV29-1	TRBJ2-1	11	TGCAGCGTTGGGGCCGGGCTTGAGCAGTTCTTC	CSVGAGLEQFF
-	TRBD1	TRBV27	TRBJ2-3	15	TGTGCCAGTAACGACAGGGGGCTTAGCACAGATACGCAGTATTTT	CASNDRGLSTDTQYF
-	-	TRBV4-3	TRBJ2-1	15	TGCGCCAGCAGCCAAGGGCTGTGGATAGTCGATGAGCAGTTCTTC	CASSQGLWIVDEQFF
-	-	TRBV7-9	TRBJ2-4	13	TGTGCCAGCAGCTCCTGGACAGTGAACATTCAGTACTTC	CASSSWTVNIQYF
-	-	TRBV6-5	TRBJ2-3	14	TGTGCCAGCAGGCGAAACAGCGACACAGATACGCAGTATTTT	CASRRNSDTDTQYF
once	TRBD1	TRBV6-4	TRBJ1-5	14	TGTGCCAGCAGTGAGGGACAGGGAGGGCAGCCCCAGCATTTT	CASSEGQGGQPQHF
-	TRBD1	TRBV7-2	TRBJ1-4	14	TGTGCCAGCATGCCCGACAGGGGGCACGAAAAACTGTTTTTT	CASMPDRGHEKLFF
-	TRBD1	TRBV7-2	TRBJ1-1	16	TGTGCCAGCAGCTTAGCTCCGACAGGGAGGAGCACTGAAGCTTTCTTT	CASSLAPTGRSTEAFF
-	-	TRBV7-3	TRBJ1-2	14	TGTGCCAGCAGCTTAAATGTCGGGGCCGCCGGCTACACCTTC	CASSLNVGAAGYTF
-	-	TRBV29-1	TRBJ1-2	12	TGCAGCGGAACGACAGGCATCTATGGCTACACCTTC	CSGTTGIYGYTF
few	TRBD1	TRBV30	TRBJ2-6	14	TGTGCCTGGAGTGGACAGGGTGGGGCCAACGTCCTGACTTTC	CAWSGQGGANVLTF
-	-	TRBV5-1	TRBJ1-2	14	TGCGCCAGCAGCTCAGAACAGGGTAACTATGGCTACACCTTC	CASSSEQGNYGYTF
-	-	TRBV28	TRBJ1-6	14	TGTGCCAGCAAGGTGTCGCAGGTGAATTCACCCCTCCACTTT	CASKVSQVNSPLHF
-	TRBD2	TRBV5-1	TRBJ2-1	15	TGCGCCAGCAGCTCCCTAGCGGGGGGGACCAATGAGCAGTTCTTC	CASSSLAGGTNEQFF
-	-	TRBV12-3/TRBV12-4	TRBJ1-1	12	TGTGCCAGCAGTTTATCCGACACTGAAGCTTTCTTT	CASSLSDTEAFF
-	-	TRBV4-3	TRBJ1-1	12	TGCGCCAGCAGCCAAGGATGGAGTCGAACTTTCTTT	CASSQGWSRTFF
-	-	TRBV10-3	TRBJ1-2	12	TGTGCCATCAGTGATACCTACTATGGCTACACCTTC	CAISDTYYGYTF
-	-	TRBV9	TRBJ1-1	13	TGTGCCAGCAGCCGACAGTTGAACACTGAAGCTTTCTTT	CASSRQLNTEAFF
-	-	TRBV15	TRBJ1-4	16	TGTGCCACCAGCAGAGTTTTAGGGCACACTAATGAAAAACTGTTTTTT	CATSRVLGHTNEKLFF
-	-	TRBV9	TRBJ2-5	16	TGTGCCAGCAGCGTAGGTACAGACCCACTCCAAGAGACCCAGTACTTC	CASSVGTDPLQETQYF
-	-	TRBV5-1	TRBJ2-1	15	TGCGCCAGCAGCGCGACCGGGACACTCTACAATGAGCAGTTCTTC	CASSATGTLYNEQFF
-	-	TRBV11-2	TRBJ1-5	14	TGTGCCAGCAGCTTGGGCGCGGGGTATCAGCCCCAGCATTTT	CASSLGAGYQPQHF
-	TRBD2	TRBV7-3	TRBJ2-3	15	TGTGCCAGCAGCTTAACTAGCGGGGGAAAAGATACGCAGTATTTT	CASSLTSGGKDTQYF
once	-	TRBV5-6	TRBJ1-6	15	TGTGCCAGCAGCTCCCCGACCGCTGATAATTCACCCCTCCACTTT	CASSSPTADNSPLHF
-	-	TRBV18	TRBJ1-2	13	TGTGCCAGCTCACCTTCAGAGAACTATGGCTACACCTTC	CASSPSENYGYTF
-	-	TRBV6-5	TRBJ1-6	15	TGTGCCAGCAGAGACCGTAGCTCCTATAATTCACCCCTCCACTTT	CASRDRSSYNSPLHF
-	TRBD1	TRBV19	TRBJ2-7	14	TGTGCCAGTAGTATCACAGGGGGCGCTTACGAGCAGTACTTC	CASSITGGAYEQYF
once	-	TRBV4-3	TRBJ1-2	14	TGCGCCAGCAGCCAGACGCTCAGGGAATTGGGCTACACCTTC	CASSQTLRELGYTF
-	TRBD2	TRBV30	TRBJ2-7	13	TGTGCCTGGAGTGTTGGGGGGGGCTACGAGCAGTACTTC	CAWSVGGGYEQYF
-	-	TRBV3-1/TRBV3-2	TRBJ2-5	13	TGTGCCAGCAGCCATACGGGTCAAGAGACCCAGTACTTC	CASSHTGQETQYF
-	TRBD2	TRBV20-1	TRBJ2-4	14	TGCAGTGCTAGTCCGCTAGCGGGGGGCAACATTCAGTACTTC	CSASPLAGGNIQYF